Listed here is a single TCR beta chain. V lost 2 bases and J 3 bases, leaving 12 bases between the germline ends. Germline CDR1 and CDR2: LGHNT and FRNRAP. The CDR3 contains 15 residues. TCRbeta library construction was performed incorporating unique molecular identifiers. TCRdb re-analysed the PCR reads in MiXCR, keeping a single row per CDR3 protein. The table shows about 500,000 distinct CDR3 sequences, with 32% occurring only once. The data stem from a study of T-cell reconstitution after alpha-beta-depleted transplantation in children. Material: PBMCs from the stem cell graft donor, obtained from the stem cell graft. The V call is TRBV12-5, the J call TRBJ2-3; tentatively, D is TRBD2 (5 bases). This TCR was recovered from a human donor who donated a stem cell graft to a child with aplastic anemia. The CDR3 loop reads CASGLFGEWTDTQYF. In nucleotides, the CDR3 is TGTGCTAGTGGTTTGTTTGGGGAGTGGACAGATACGCAGTATTTT.